This T cell receptor (beta chain) is from a study of Ad26.COV2.S vaccination and SARS-CoV-2 variants. Study in general: Intramuscular Ad26.COV2.S at 5x10^10 or 1x10^11 viral particles.

Only in-frame clones appear in the TCRdb table, and some are missing; sequencing was by immunoSEQ multiplex PCR. The table has around 300,000 clones, about 85% seen once. Indicated treatment: around 19 received Ad26.COV2.S at low or high dose, single or two shots; about five received placebo; per-sample allocation not given. Vaccine and placebo recipients were sampled on day 63 after the first injection. The shot given was an Ad26 vector that makes Wuhan-strain SARS-CoV-2 spike. The CDR3 runs 14 residues. The TCR originated in a person aged 18-65 years who received the Ad26.COV2.S COVID-19 vaccine or a placebo. The rearrangement uses TRBV21-1 and TRBJ2-5. TRBV21-1 is tagged as a pseudogene. Sample: peripheral blood, taken in a trial of Ad26.COV2.S vaccine versus placebo. The CDR3 DNA is TGTGCCAGCAGCAAAGAGCCAGCTCAAGAGACCCAGTACTTC. It is translated as CASSKEPAQETQYF.